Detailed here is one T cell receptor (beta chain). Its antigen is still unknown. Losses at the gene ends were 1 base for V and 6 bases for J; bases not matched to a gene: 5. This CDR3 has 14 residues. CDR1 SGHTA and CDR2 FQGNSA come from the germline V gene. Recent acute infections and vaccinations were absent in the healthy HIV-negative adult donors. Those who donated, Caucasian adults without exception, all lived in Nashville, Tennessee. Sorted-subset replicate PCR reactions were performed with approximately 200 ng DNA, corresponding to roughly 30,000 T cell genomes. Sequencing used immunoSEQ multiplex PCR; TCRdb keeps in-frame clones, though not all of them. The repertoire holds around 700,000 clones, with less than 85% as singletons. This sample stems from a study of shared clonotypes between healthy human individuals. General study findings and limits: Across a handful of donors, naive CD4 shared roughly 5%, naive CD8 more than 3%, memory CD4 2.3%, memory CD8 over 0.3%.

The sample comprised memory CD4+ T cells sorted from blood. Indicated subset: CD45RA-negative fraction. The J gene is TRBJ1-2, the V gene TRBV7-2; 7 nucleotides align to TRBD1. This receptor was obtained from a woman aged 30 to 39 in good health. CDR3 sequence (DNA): TGTGCCAGCAGCTTAGAACCGACAGGGAATGGCTACACCTTC. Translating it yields CASSLEPTGNGYTF.